This T cell receptor beta chain emerged from a study of radiotherapy plus CTLA-4 blockade in lung cancer. Study-wide context: Objective responses were observed in around 17% of patients, and disease control was achieved by 30% to 40%. Study-wide results and caveats: Tumor-origin TCR clones grew in blood after radiotherapy plus ipilimumab. The best predictor of response was reported to be early blood T cell clone dynamics, with interferon-beta.

Comments on this clone: Its antigen is still unknown.

Chemo-refractory metastatic non-small-cell lung cancer patients were treated with focal radiation plus CTLA-4 blockade with ipilimumab. The assay was immunoSEQ multiplex PCR, and TCRdb's table has in-frame clones only and misses some. This table holds about 35,000 clones, approximately 89% found once. The sample here was peripheral blood, taken from a patient treated with radiotherapy plus ipilimumab. The receptor comes from a human donor with non-small cell lung cancer who had stable disease on radiotherapy plus ipilimumab.

The CDR3 sequence is CASSDGTSGSEQFF. The CDR3 DNA is TGTGCCAGCAGTGACGGGACTAGCGGGAGTGAGCAGTTCTTC. The chain couples TRBV6-4 to TRBJ2-1, with 14 bases matching TRBD2. Germline CDR1 is MRHNA and CDR2 is SNTAGT. This CDR3 contains 14 residues. The V segment lost 2 bases and the J segment 9 bases; nucleotides outside the gene matches: 0.